A single sample is the source of the 19 T cell receptor beta chains below, sequenced in a study of blood T cell repertoires in COVID-19. Profiled with immunoSEQ multiplex PCR; TCRdb holds only in-frame clones, not every one. The sample lists about 73,000 clones, 83% occurring once. What was sequenced was peripheral blood. These receptors were obtained from a woman aged 55 to 70 with acute or convalescent COVID-19.

Points on this clone: This sample includes further DNA sequences coding for the same CDR3. This sequence joins TRBV5-1 and TRBJ1-1; 8 positions match TRBD1. V lost 2 bases, J lost 5 bases, and 2 bases stayed unmatched. The CDR3 is made up of 13 amino acids. Looked up from germline, CDR1 is SGHRS and CDR2 is YFSETQ. This CDR3 reads CASSLDRGTEAFF. The CDR3 DNA is TGCGCCAGCAGCTTAGACAGGGGAACTGAAGCTTTCTTT.

The table lists this clone with a count of one. V gene TRBV5-1 combines with J gene TRBJ1-2; D perhaps matches TRBD1 (5 bases). The V end was cut by 1 base, the J end by 4 bases, with 14 bases between. Germline V gene data show CDR1 as SGHRS and CDR2 as YFSETQ. The CDR3 is 15 residues long. This chain's CDR3 is CASSLSGGRGYGYTF. CDR3 nucleotide sequence: TGCGCCAGCAGCTTGTCCGGGGGAAGGGGCTATGGCTACACCTTC.

Remarks on this clone: Sequence at one end of the junction differs from germline and may be a read error. The gene calls are TRBV3-1 (or the pseudogene TRBV3-2) and TRBJ2-7; a possible D gene is TRBD2 (6 bases). The CDR3 is 15 amino acids. The V gene's germline CDR1 is LGHDT and CDR2 YNNKEL (reference sequence). In DNA, the CDR3 is TGTGCCACCAGCCTAGAGGGAGGCGGAGGCGGCGAGCAGTACTTC. As protein: CATSLEGGGGGEQYF.

This clone appeared once. The V gene is TRBV4-1, the J gene TRBJ2-3; 9 positions agree with TRBD2. Trimming cost V 1 base and J 6 bases; bases outside gene matches: 8. Germline CDR1 is MGHRA and CDR2 is YSYEKL. The CDR3 has 16 amino acids. In DNA form, the CDR3 reads TGCGCCAGCAGCCAAGGAAGGCTAGCGGGGTGGGATACGCAGTATTTT. It encodes CASSQGRLAGWDTQYF.

The chain couples TRBV27 to TRBJ2-1; 8 nucleotides match TRBD2. V lost 4 bases and J lost 4; bases outside the gene matches: 3. The V gene's germline CDR1 is MNHEY and CDR2 SMNVEV (reference sequence). CDR3 length equals 14 residues. In DNA form, the CDR3 reads TGTGCCAGCAGTTGGAGCGGGGGTTACAATGAGCAGTTCTTC. Its translation: CASSWSGGYNEQFF.

The table lists this clone with a few counts. J is TRBJ2-1 and V is TRBV3-1 (or the pseudogene TRBV3-2); 12 bases align to TRBD2. The J segment lost 9 bases and the V segment lost 1 base, leaving 4 bases of the junction unmatched. This CDR3 is 15 amino acids long. The germline CDR1 and CDR2 sequences are LGHDT and YNNKEL (reference sequence). CDR3 sequence: CASSQALAGGLEQFF. The CDR3 DNA reads TGTGCCAGCAGCCAAGCGCTAGCGGGGGGGCTTGAGCAGTTCTTC.

The chain's CDR3 is CASSPQQGDGYTF. DNA of the CDR3: TGTGCCAGCAGCCCGCAACAGGGGGATGGCTACACCTTC. V is TRBV9 and J is TRBJ1-2, with TRBD1 identical over 8 bases. Germline V CDR1 and CDR2: SGDLS, YYNGEE. Germline trimming cut 4 bases from V and 6 bases from J; bases unmatched to any gene: 5. This CDR3 spans 13 amino acids.

The sample holds one count of this clone. The rearrangement links TRBV9 to TRBJ2-3; D gene unclear. The CDR3 spans 12 residues. CDR1 and CDR2 from the germline V gene are SGDLS and YYNGEE. V lost 3 bases to trimming and J lost 8 bases, with 10 bases between them. CDR3 loop: CASSGTAGTQYF. DNA for the CDR3: TGTGCCAGCAGCGGTACAGCCGGTACGCAGTATTTT.

The CDR3: CASSLGVAVEAFF. The CDR3 DNA reads as TGCGCCAGCAGCTTGGGCGTGGCGGTTGAAGCTTTCTTT. The chain joins TRBV5-1 to TRBJ1-1, with no clear D. The germline gives CDR1 SGHRS, CDR2 YFSETQ. V lost 0 bases to trimming and J lost 7 bases, with 10 bases between them. CDR3 size: 13 residues. The entire variable domain, with the rest obtained from reference TRBV5-1 and TRBJ1-1, is as follows: KAGVTQTPRYLIKTRGQQVTLSCSPISGHRSVSWYQQTPGQGLQFLFEYFSETQRNKGNFPGRFSGRQFSNSRSEMNVSTLELGDSALYLCASSLGVAVEAFFGQGTRLTVV.

The chain recombines TRBV7-6 with TRBJ1-4, with D unresolved. The CDR3 spans 15 residues. Trimming pared 0 bases from V and 0 bases from J, leaving 5 bases between. Germline-derived CDR1 and CDR2 are SGHVS and FNYEAQ. This chain's CDR3 is CASSLALATNEKLFF. The CDR3 DNA is TGTGCCAGCAGCTTAGCGCTAGCAACTAATGAAAAACTGTTTTTT.

This clone was detected only a few times. V gene TRBV7-2 combines with J gene TRBJ1-3; D perhaps matches TRBD1 (5 bases). The V and J ends lost 2 bases and 3 bases respectively, with 17 bases between them. The CDR3 is made up of 17 amino acids. CDR1 and CDR2 from the germline V gene are SGHTA and FQGNSA. CDR3 DNA: TGTGCCAGCAGCTTATCTATCGGGGGAGGGCTTGGAAACACCATATATTTT. Translating it yields CASSLSIGGGLGNTIYF. Complete variable domain (other parts from reference TRBV7-2 and TRBJ1-3): GAGVSQSPSNKVTEKGKDVELRCDPISGHTALYWYRQSLGQGLEFLIYFQGNSAPDKSGLPSDRFSAERTGGSVSTLTIQRTQQEDSAVYLCASSLSIGGGLGNTIYFGEGSWLTVV.

This chain joins TRBV6-5 and TRBJ1-1; 8 bases agree with TRBD1. The ends lost 5 bases at V and 10 bases at J; junction bases unmatched: 6. CDR3 size: 12 residues. The germline gives CDR1 MNHEY, CDR2 SVGAGI. This chain's CDR3 is CASSNLRGRAFF. The CDR3 DNA sequence: TGTGCCAGCAGTAACCTCAGGGGGCGAGCTTTCTTT.

V gene TRBV7-9 combines with J gene TRBJ1-6; D ambiguous. In germline, CDR1 is SEHNR, CDR2 FQNEAQ (reference sequence). This CDR3 comprises 13 residues. V shed 6 bases and J shed 13 bases, with 16 bases lying between them. CDR3 region: CASSFTDREPLHF. The CDR3 bases are TGTGCCAGCAGTTTTACGGATCGGGAGCCCCTCCACTTT.

The chain is built from TRBV19 and TRBJ1-2; the D gene is possibly TRBD1 (5 bases). The CDR3 loop spans 14 amino acids. Germline V CDR1 and CDR2: LNHDA, SQIVND (reference sequence). V was trimmed by 0 bases and J by 4 bases, leaving 9 bases between them. CDR3 residues: CASSIEKGPYGYTF. The CDR3 bases are TGTGCCAGTAGTATAGAAAAGGGGCCCTATGGCTACACCTTC.

V is TRBV5-3 and J is TRBJ1-3; 9 bases line up with TRBD1. TRBV5-3 is treated as an ORF (open reading frame) with a function not yet certain. Unmatched junction bases numbered 14, after V lost 4 bases and J lost 6 bases. The CDR3 sequence is 17 residues long. CDR3 in amino acids: CARSTAPEDRGTNTIYF. CDR3 coding DNA: TGTGCCAGAAGCACGGCGCCTGAGGACAGGGGTACAAACACCATATATTTT.

This clone was observed a handful of times. J is TRBJ1-2 and V is TRBV18, with 9 bases fitting TRBD1. Germline V gives CDR1 KGHSH, CDR2 LQKENI. V shed 4 bases and J 7 bases; nucleotides not matched to a gene: 7. This CDR3 is built from 14 residues. CDR3 DNA sequence: TGTGCCAGCTCACTGGGACAGGGATCGGCTGGCTACACCTTC. This codes for CASSLGQGSAGYTF.

The chain joins TRBV9 to TRBJ2-1; 9 bases match TRBD2. Germline CDR1 and CDR2: SGDLS and YYNGEE. V shed 0 bases, J shed 0 bases, and the junction held 4 bases outside the gene matches. The CDR3 is 17 amino acids. The CDR3 region has the DNA TGTGCCAGCAGCGTAGGCCCAGCGGGGGGCTCCTACAATGAGCAGTTCTTC. This codes for CASSVGPAGGSYNEQFF.

The V call is TRBV5-1, the J call TRBJ2-3; 10 positions agree with TRBD2. Germline V gene data show CDR1 as SGHRS and CDR2 as YFSETQ. This CDR3 spans 15 amino acids. The ends lost 3 bases at V and 2 bases at J; junction bases unmatched: 3. The CDR3: CASSSGLANTDTQYF. The CDR3 DNA sequence: TGCGCCAGCAGCTCGGGACTAGCGAACACAGATACGCAGTATTTT.

This clone occurred a few times. The chain joins TRBV2 to TRBJ1-5; D unclear. Germline-derived CDR1 and CDR2 are SNHLY and FYNNEI. The CDR3 totals 12 residues. Trimming stripped 0 bases from V and 11 bases from J, with 8 bases between. The CDR3 loop reads CASSEASGTQHF. In DNA form, the CDR3 reads TGTGCCAGCAGTGAAGCCTCCGGGACCCAGCATTTT.